These T cell receptor beta chains were read from a single sample in a study of blood T cell repertoires in COVID-19. Sequencing used immunoSEQ multiplex PCR; TCRdb keeps in-frame clones, though not all of them. The sample includes 150,000 or so clones, 70% to 90% of them seen just once. Sequenced: peripheral blood. These receptors were obtained from a woman aged 55-69 years with acute or convalescent COVID-19. Both conserved end residues are part of each CDR3. D genes are given only for firm matches. Clone size appears in some rows only: once, few, many, or a class for an expanded clone.

>17|.|TRBJ2-7|TRBV5-3|.
CARSLSSPGTRAPEQYF
TGTGCCAGAAGCTTGTCATCCCCCGGGACTCGAGCCCCCGAGCAGTACTTC
>16|TRBD1|TRBJ2-5|TRBV14|once
CASSPWTGKYQETQYF
TGTGCCAGCAGCCCTTGGACAGGAAAGTACCAAGAGACCCAGTACTTC
>17|.|TRBJ2-7|TRBV6-2/TRBV6-3|.
CASSYLRRLTQANEQYF
TGTGCCAGCAGTTATTTAAGAAGACTAACCCAAGCCAACGAGCAGTACTTC
>16|TRBD2|TRBJ2-5|TRBV4-3|.
CASSQLAGGHQETQYF
TGCGCCAGCAGCCAGCTGGCGGGGGGCCACCAAGAGACCCAGTACTTC
>17|.|TRBJ1-3|TRBV6-1|.
CASSDWDTSLSGNTIYF
TGTGCCAGCAGTGACTGGGACACGTCGCTGTCTGGAAACACCATATATTTT
>14|.|TRBJ2-1|TRBV3-1/TRBV3-2|.
CASSQDIGPNEQFF
TGTGCCAGCAGCCAAGATATCGGTCCCAATGAGCAGTTCTTC
>14|.|TRBJ1-2|TRBV24-1|.
CATSAAGANYGYTF
TGTGCCACCAGTGCCGCGGGGGCCAACTATGGCTACACCTTC
>14|TRBD1|TRBJ2-7|TRBV6-5|.
CASSYVRGSYEQYF
TGTGCCAGCAGTTACGTCAGGGGGTCCTACGAGCAGTACTTC
>19|TRBD1|TRBJ1-5|TRBV6-1|.
CASSAEISGGRVSNQPQHF
TGTGCCAGCAGTGCGGAGATCTCAGGGGGAAGGGTTAGCAATCAGCCCCAGCATTTT
>17|.|TRBJ1-5|TRBV10-1|many
CASTIYFWGASNQPQHF
TGCGCCAGCACTATTTACTTTTGGGGAGCTAGCAATCAGCCCCAGCATTTT
>15|TRBD2|TRBJ2-5|TRBV9|.
CASSVAGGYQETQYF
TGTGCCAGCAGCGTAGCGGGGGGGTACCAAGAGACCCAGTACTTC
>16|.|TRBJ2-5|TRBV3-1/TRBV3-2|.
CASSPRGETGQETQYF
TGTGCCAGCAGCCCCAGGGGGGAGACAGGTCAAGAGACCCAGTACTTC
>16|.|TRBJ1-6|TRBV28|few
CASSLSAQVPNSPLHF
TGTGCCAGCAGTTTAAGTGCACAGGTCCCTAATTCACCCCTCCACTTT
>17|TRBD2|TRBJ2-3|TRBV19|.
CASSPRLLAGGTDTQYF
TGTGCCAGTAGTCCCCGCCTCCTAGCGGGGGGTACAGATACGCAGTATTTT
>13|.|TRBJ1-2|TRBV27|.
CASSLSGARGYTF
TGTGCCAGCAGTTTATCGGGGGCGCGCGGCTACACCTTC
>18|TRBD1|TRBJ1-5|TRBV7-8|.
CASSLGYDRGWESQPQHF
TGTGCCAGCAGCTTAGGGTACGACAGGGGGTGGGAAAGTCAGCCCCAGCATTTT
>15|TRBD1|TRBJ1-5|TRBV2|.
CASSGGQGENQPQHF
TGTGCCAGCAGTGGTGGACAGGGGGAGAATCAGCCCCAGCATTTT
>13|.|TRBJ1-1|TRBV6-1|.
CASSEAGGTEAFF
TGTGCCAGCAGTGAAGCTGGGGGGACTGAAGCTTTCTTT
>13|.|TRBJ2-5|TRBV6-2/TRBV6-3|.
CASSNLGGETQYF
TGTGCCAGCAGTAACCTAGGGGGAGAGACCCAGTACTTC
>12|.|TRBJ1-5|TRBV15|.
CATSGGAEPQHF
TGTGCCACCAGCGGCGGCGCGGAGCCCCAGCATTTT
>18|.|TRBJ1-3|TRBV7-9|.
CASSSHFEASLSGNTIYF
TGTGCCAGCAGCTCACACTTCGAGGCGTCCCTTTCTGGAAACACCATATATTTT
>14|.|TRBJ1-6|TRBV6-5|.
CASTLHGENSPLHF
TGTGCCAGCACCTTACACGGGGAGAATTCACCCCTCCACTTT
>12|.|TRBJ1-2|TRBV6-5|.
CASGRYGKGYTF
TGTGCCAGCGGCCGATACGGGAAAGGCTACACCTTC
>13|TRBD1|TRBJ2-7|TRBV19|.
CASSPGQLYEQYF
TGTGCCAGTAGTCCGGGACAGCTCTACGAGCAGTACTTC
>15|TRBD1|TRBJ1-2|TRBV7-9|.
CASIPSGGPNYGYTF
TGTGCCAGCATCCCTTCAGGGGGCCCCAACTATGGCTACACCTTC
>15|.|TRBJ1-6|TRBV27|.
CASSLRGQTNSPLHF
TGTGCCAGCAGTTTAAGAGGACAGACAAATTCACCCCTCCACTTT
>16|.|TRBJ1-4|TRBV10-2|.
CASSESGEGGSEKLFF
TGCGCCAGCAGTGAGAGTGGGGAGGGTGGTAGTGAAAAACTGTTTTTT
>17|TRBD1|TRBJ1-4|TRBV19|.
CASRIVQGAATNEKLFF
TGTGCCAGTAGAATTGTACAGGGGGCGGCTACTAATGAAAAACTGTTTTTT
>14|TRBD2|TRBJ2-7|TRBV28|.
CASMERGDIYEQYF
TGTGCCAGCATGGAGCGGGGGGACATCTACGAGCAGTACTTC
>14|TRBD1|TRBJ1-5|TRBV28|.
CASSTGGAVKPQHF
TGTGCCAGCAGTACAGGGGGCGCGGTGAAGCCCCAGCATTTT
>16|TRBD1|TRBJ2-7|TRBV29-1|once
CSVVGLGDRGHTEQYF
TGCAGCGTTGTAGGATTGGGGGACAGGGGGCATACCGAGCAGTACTTC
>15|.|TRBJ1-2|TRBV19|.
CASSIDLSGVRGYTF
TGTGCCAGTAGTATAGATCTATCCGGGGTCCGTGGCTACACCTTC
>16|.|TRBJ2-2|TRBV11-3|.
CASSSIEGPNTGELFF
TGTGCCAGCAGCTCGATAGAGGGCCCGAACACCGGGGAGCTGTTTTTT
>16|.|TRBJ2-1|TRBV19|.
CASSIIGGTGLSEQFF
TGTGCCAGTAGTATCATCGGGGGGACAGGTCTTAGTGAGCAGTTCTTC
>13|.|TRBJ2-5|TRBV6-5|.
CASSRRPQETQYF
TGTGCCAGCAGTCGGAGGCCCCAAGAGACCCAGTACTTC
>14|TRBD1|TRBJ1-6|TRBV27|.
CASSFGTGISPLHF
TGTGCCAGCAGTTTTGGGACAGGGATTTCACCCCTCCACTTT
>13|.|TRBJ1-5|TRBV30|many
CAWSGTGNQPQHF
TGTGCCTGGAGTGGGACGGGGAATCAGCCCCAGCATTTT
>14|TRBD1|TRBJ2-5|TRBV10-3|.
CAITSDRGQETQYF
TGTGCCATCACTTCCGACAGGGGACAAGAGACCCAGTACTTC
>15|TRBD1|TRBJ1-2|TRBV19|.
CASSSSGTGVYGYTF
TGTGCCAGTAGTTCAAGCGGGACAGGTGTTTATGGCTACACCTTC
>14|.|TRBJ2-2|TRBV2|.
CASRGQINTGELFF
TGTGCCAGCAGAGGACAGATAAACACCGGGGAGCTGTTTTTT
>15|TRBD1|TRBJ2-7|TRBV11-3|.
CASSHRTGSTYEQYF
TGTGCCAGCAGTCACCGGACAGGATCGACCTACGAGCAGTACTTC
>15|TRBD1|TRBJ1-2|TRBV9|once
CASSVVPDRAYGYTF
TGTGCCAGCAGCGTGGTCCCGGACAGGGCCTATGGCTACACCTTC
>15|TRBD1|TRBJ1-2|TRBV6-5|few
CASSSTGVGNYGYTF
TGTGCCAGCAGTTCAACAGGGGTAGGAAACTATGGCTACACCTTC
>16|.|TRBJ2-2|TRBV15|few
CATSRAGPLHTGELFF
TGTGCCACCAGCAGAGCTGGGCCTTTGCACACCGGGGAGCTGTTTTTT
>15|TRBD1|TRBJ1-4|TRBV5-1|.
CASSLGDRGSEKLFF
TGCGCCAGCAGCTTGGGGGACAGGGGATCCGAAAAACTGTTTTTT